This T cell receptor (beta chain) derives from a study of response to subunit inactivated influenza vaccine. Whole-study findings and limits: New T cells are recruited in small numbers by each seasonal influenza vaccination, according to the authors' suggestion.

Deletions cut 0 bases from V and 4 bases from J, with 8 bases between. Germline V CDR1 and CDR2: SGDLS, YYNGEE. CDR3 length: 15 amino acids. TCRdb itself ran the RT-PCR reads through MiXCR, one entry per CDR3 protein. The table lists 450,000 to 600,000 distinct CDR3 sequences, less than 8% of them singletons. This clonotype was detected a few times. The antigen remains unidentified. V usage is TRBV9 and J usage is TRBJ2-6; D uncertain. Sequencing used PBMCs from blood, obtained around 25 months after vaccination. The TCR originated in a man aged 50-75 years who received an inactivated influenza vaccine. CDR3 residues: CASSVGVVGANVLTF. In DNA form, the CDR3 reads TGTGCCAGCAGCGTAGGGGTTGTGGGGGCCAACGTCCTGACTTTC. Using reference TRBV9 and TRBJ2-6 for the parts outside the CDR3, the full variable domain is DSGVTQTPKHLITATGQRVTLRCSPRSGDLSVYWYQQSLDQGLQFLIQYYNGEERAKGNILERFSAQQFPDLHSELNLSSLELGDSALYFCASSVGVVGANVLTFGAGSRLTVL.